The rows below give T cell receptor beta chains drawn from one sample of a study of T-cell memory formation after mild COVID-19. TCRdb called the 5' RACE reads again in MiXCR, with one record for every CDR3 protein. Of 150,000 to 200,000 distinct CDR3 sequences listed, around 10% are singletons. The specimen sequenced was PBMCs or a T cell subset sorted from them (not recorded which). Receptor source: a young man who had mild COVID-19 (a few samples of this study predate the infection). Cell type and time point are not known. Each CDR3 is given with its conserved first and last residue. D genes are given only for firm matches. Clone size is not always given. Where it is, it says once, few, many or a class for expanded clones.

>TRBJ1-2|TRBD1|TRBV4-1|few
CASSQESLRQGVSYGYTF
TGCGCCAGCAGCCAAGAATCATTAAGGCAGGGGGTTTCCTATGGCTACACCTTC
>TRBJ2-1|-|TRBV12-3/TRBV12-4|few
CASSLNSREQFF
TGTGCCAGCAGTTTGAACAGTAGGGAGCAGTTCTTC
>TRBJ2-3|-|TRBV19|-
CASSIRGTDTQYF
TGTGCCAGTAGTATCCGGGGCACAGATACGCAGTATTTT
>TRBJ2-7|-|TRBV4-3|-
CASSQIGGVFGEQYF
TGCGCCAGCAGCCAAATCGGCGGGGTCTTTGGCGAGCAGTACTTC
>TRBJ1-5|-|TRBV7-2|-
CASSLGGFSNQPQHF
TGTGCCAGCAGCTTGGGGGGTTTTAGCAATCAGCCCCAGCATTTT
>TRBJ2-3|TRBD2|TRBV18|few
CASSPLLAGGPTDTQYF
TGTGCCAGCTCACCACTCCTAGCGGGGGGCCCCACAGATACGCAGTATTTT
>TRBJ1-1|-|TRBV7-9|few
CASSLGDPVTTEAFF
TGTGCCAGCAGCTTAGGGGACCCGGTTACCACTGAAGCTTTCTTT
>TRBJ2-3|-|TRBV20-1|few
CSARWAGRTDTQYF
TGCAGTGCTAGATGGGCGGGGCGTACAGATACGCAGTATTTT
>TRBJ2-3|-|TRBV9|few
CASSPDDRPSTDTQYF
TGTGCCAGCAGCCCAGACGACAGACCTAGCACAGATACGCAGTATTTT
>TRBJ2-3|-|TRBV5-6|many
CASSIRVLGNTDTQYF
TGTGCCAGCAGCATCAGGGTGCTTGGGAACACAGATACGCAGTATTTT
>TRBJ2-7|-|TRBV3-1|many
CASGGQPSYEQYF
TGTGCCAGCGGGGGCCAACCCTCCTACGAGCAGTACTTC
>TRBJ2-5|TRBD2|TRBV28|once
CASSKAGGSRETQYF
TGTGCCAGCAGCAAAGCGGGGGGCTCACGGGAGACCCAGTACTTC
>TRBJ1-2|TRBD1|TRBV20-1|few
CSATDRASGYTF
TGCAGTGCCACGGACAGGGCCAGTGGCTACACCTTC
>TRBJ1-1|-|TRBV5-1|-
CASSQRPGPLNTEAFF
TGCGCCAGCAGCCAACGGCCGGGACCCTTGAACACTGAAGCTTTCTTT
>TRBJ1-1|-|TRBV3-1|-
CASSQQGGAFF
TGTGCCAGCAGCCAACAGGGAGGGGCTTTCTTT
>TRBJ1-6|-|TRBV4-2|-
CASSKIAGTDRDSPLHF
TGTGCCAGCAGCAAAATTGCCGGGACTGATCGAGATTCACCCCTCCACTTT
>TRBJ2-1|-|TRBV2|-
CASEFYNEQFF
TGTGCCAGCGAGTTTTACAATGAGCAGTTCTTC
>TRBJ2-3|-|TRBV5-1|-
CASSPWSGYTQYF
TGCGCCAGCAGCCCGTGGTCAGGGTATACGCAGTATTTT
>TRBJ1-2|-|TRBV7-3|-
CASSLKAGHFYGYTF
TGTGCCAGCAGCTTAAAGGCAGGTCACTTCTATGGCTACACCTTC
>TRBJ1-5|TRBD1|TRBV7-8|-
CASSLGDRSNQPQHF
TGTGCCAGCAGCTTAGGGGACAGGAGCAATCAGCCCCAGCATTTT
>TRBJ1-1|-|TRBV19|-
CASSIDPGRIRTEAFF
TGTGCCAGTAGTATAGATCCGGGACGGATTAGGACTGAAGCTTTCTTT
>TRBJ2-7|TRBD2|TRBV7-6|-
CASSLAAGDYEQYF
TGTGCCAGCAGCTTAGCTGCGGGGGACTACGAGCAGTACTTC
>TRBJ2-3|-|TRBV5-1|few
CASSWTGTDTQYF
TGCGCCAGCAGCTGGACAGGCACAGATACGCAGTATTTT
>TRBJ1-2|-|TRBV5-1|few
CASSLAPGNYGYTF
TGCGCCAGCAGCTTGGCCCCAGGAAACTATGGCTACACCTTC
>TRBJ2-1|-|TRBV5-1|few
CASSPVEQGEQFF
TGCGCCAGCAGTCCTGTGGAACAGGGTGAGCAGTTCTTC
>TRBJ2-7|-|TRBV30|few
CAWTTEAYEQYF
TGTGCCTGGACCACCGAGGCCTACGAGCAGTACTTC
>TRBJ1-3|TRBD1|TRBV6-5|many
CASTRTGPLISGNTIYF
TGTGCCAGCACGCGGACAGGGCCTCTGATCTCTGGAAACACCATATATTTT
>TRBJ2-5|-|TRBV3-1|-
CASSQGTQYF
TGTGCCAGCAGCCAAGGGACCCAGTACTTC
>TRBJ1-5|-|TRBV4-1|few
CASSQEQAAIGQPQHF
TGCGCCAGCAGCCAAGAACAGGCCGCCATTGGTCAGCCCCAGCATTTT
>TRBJ2-5|-|TRBV6-5|few
CASSYSRFELQETQYF
TGTGCCAGCAGTTACTCGAGATTCGAATTACAAGAGACCCAGTACTTC
>TRBJ2-7|TRBD2|TRBV4-2|many
CASSQLRLTSTYEQYF
TGTGCCAGCAGCCAATTGCGTTTGACTAGCACCTACGAGCAGTACTTC
>TRBJ2-7|-|TRBV12-3/TRBV12-4|many
CASSKGPGGTYEQYF
TGTGCCAGCAGCAAAGGGCCCGGGGGTACCTACGAGCAGTACTTC
>TRBJ2-2|-|TRBV5-1|many
CASSLAGAHTGELFF
TGCGCCAGCAGCTTGGCCGGGGCACACACCGGGGAGCTGTTTTTT
>TRBJ1-2|-|TRBV20-1|-
CSGAPWYGYTF
TGCAGTGGCGCCCCTTGGTATGGCTACACCTTC
>TRBJ1-6|-|TRBV15|few
CATSRGRGSNSPLHF
TGTGCCACCAGCAGGGGTAGAGGGTCTAATTCACCCCTCCACTTT
>TRBJ2-3|-|TRBV25-1|many
CASHPGRAPSTDTQYF
TGTGCCAGCCACCCCGGTAGGGCCCCAAGCACAGATACGCAGTATTTT
>TRBJ2-5|TRBD1|TRBV29-1|many
CSVGDRVETQYF
TGCAGCGTGGGTGACAGGGTAGAGACCCAGTACTTC
>TRBJ2-2|-|TRBV7-9|-
CASSLGNRNTGELFF
TGTGCCAGCAGCTTAGGGAACAGGAACACCGGGGAGCTGTTTTTT
>TRBJ2-3|TRBD2|TRBV10-1|-
CASSESTGGADTQYF
TGCGCCAGCAGTGAGTCGACGGGGGGGGCAGATACGCAGTATTTT
>TRBJ1-5|-|TRBV5-6|few
CASSLGPGVNQPQHF
TGTGCCAGCAGCTTGGGGCCGGGGGTTAATCAGCCCCAGCATTTT
>TRBJ2-3|TRBD2|TRBV7-2|-
CASSSGTNTDTQYF
TGTGCCAGCAGCTCCGGGACTAACACAGATACGCAGTATTTT
>TRBJ2-7|-|TRBV7-9|few
CASSYQGYEQYF
TGTGCCAGCAGCTACCAGGGCTACGAGCAGTACTTC
>TRBJ1-1|-|TRBV7-9|few
CASSLARGAFF
TGTGCCAGCAGCTTAGCGCGAGGAGCTTTCTTT
>TRBJ2-3|TRBD1|TRBV29-1|many
CSVDEGAGTDTQYF
TGCAGCGTCGACGAGGGGGCTGGGACAGATACGCAGTATTTT
>TRBJ2-5|-|TRBV7-3|-
CASSPPGQQTQYF
TGTGCCAGCAGCCCTCCGGGGCAACAGACCCAGTACTTC
>TRBJ1-2|-|TRBV29-1|-
CSVEGGQSYGYTF
TGCAGCGTTGAAGGAGGGCAGTCCTATGGCTACACCTTC
>TRBJ2-3|-|TRBV6-1|many
CASKPGPTTDTQYF
TGTGCCAGCAAACCGGGACCGACCACAGATACGCAGTATTTT
>TRBJ2-2|TRBD1|TRBV5-1|-
CASRAGTGRTGELFF
TGCGCCAGTCGAGCGGGGACAGGGAGGACCGGGGAGCTGTTTTTT
>TRBJ1-5|-|TRBV12-3/TRBV12-4|-
CASSFSPGNQPQHF
TGTGCCAGCAGTTTTTCCCCAGGCAATCAGCCCCAGCATTTT
>TRBJ2-5|-|TRBV7-2|few
CASSLASLGETQYF
TGTGCCAGCAGCTTAGCGTCTTTGGGAGAGACCCAGTACTTC
>TRBJ2-5|-|TRBV11-3|many
CASSLADQETQYF
TGTGCCAGCAGCTTAGCCGATCAAGAGACCCAGTACTTC
>TRBJ2-3|-|TRBV5-4|few
CASSLAVTATDTQYF
TGTGCCAGCAGCTTGGCGGTCACAGCCACAGATACGCAGTATTTT
>TRBJ2-1|TRBD1|TRBV9|few
CASSLAGTGGWSEQFF
TGTGCCAGCAGCTTAGCCGGGACAGGGGGCTGGAGTGAGCAGTTCTTC
>TRBJ1-1|TRBD1|TRBV5-1|-
CASSSGGWNTEAFF
TGCGCCAGCAGCTCAGGGGGGTGGAACACTGAAGCTTTCTTT
>TRBJ2-2|-|TRBV20-1|-
CSARGSRGFTGELFF
TGCAGTGCTAGAGGTTCGCGGGGATTCACCGGGGAGCTGTTTTTT